The 11 T cell receptor beta chains in this list originate from one sample, sequenced in a study of lymphopenia after photon versus proton radiotherapy. Clones were sequenced by immunoSEQ multiplex PCR, and TCRdb holds only the in-frame ones, with some missing. Of under 35,000 clones in the sample, 89% are singletons; the top ten hold 6.5% to 8.5%. Specimen: peripheral blood, collected from a patient treated with proton-based radiotherapy. The receptors stem from a woman between 70 and 85 years old with pancreatic cancer. Some clones in this sample may be carry-over from other donors' samples.

The rearrangement links TRBV5-4 to TRBJ1-4, with no clear D. V was trimmed by 6 bases and J by 4 bases, leaving 10 bases between them. This CDR3 is built from 13 residues. Germline V CDR1 and CDR2: SGHNT, YYREEE (reference sequence). This CDR3 reads CASTLAGNEKLFF. Here the CDR3 DNA reads TGTGCCAGCACCCTGGCGGGTAATGAAAAACTGTTTTTT. The full variable domain, rest sourced from reference TRBV5-4 and TRBJ1-4, is ETGVTQSPTHLIKTRGQQVTLRCSSQSGHNTVSWYQQALGQGPQFIFQYYREEENGRGNFPPRFSGLQFPNYSSELNVNALELDDSALYLCASTLAGNEKLFFGSGTQLSVL.

This clone appeared a single time. The gene calls are TRBV18 and TRBJ1-1; D remains unclear. V dropped 1 base and J dropped 4 bases, with 13 bases sitting between them. CDR1 and CDR2 (germline): KGHSH, LQKENI. The CDR3 has 15 amino acids. The CDR3 DNA reads TGTGCCAGCTCACCACAGGGTTCCTTTGGCACTGAAGCTTTCTTT. It encodes CASSPQGSFGTEAFF. Supplemented by reference TRBV18 and TRBJ1-1, the full variable domain reads NAGVMQNPRHLVRRRGQEARLRCSPMKGHSHVYWYRQLPEEGLKFMVYLQKENIIDESGMPKERFSAEFPKEGPSILRIQQVVRGDSAAYFCASSPQGSFGTEAFFGQGTRLTVV.

The rearrangement uses TRBV30 and TRBJ2-1, with D maybe TRBD1 (6 bases). There are 15 residues in the CDR3. V lost 5 bases, J lost 4 bases, and 18 bases lay in between. Looked up from germline, CDR1 is GTSNPN and CDR2 is SVGIG (reference sequence). The CDR3 loop reads CAWERGHPSYNEQFF. As DNA, the CDR3 is TGTGCCTGGGAGAGGGGACACCCATCTTACAATGAGCAGTTCTTC.

This rearrangement joins TRBV2 to TRBJ1-2; possible D gene TRBD1, 6 bases. CDR1 and CDR2 (germline): SNHLY, FYNNEI. Trimming stripped 4 bases from V and 4 bases from J, with 10 bases between. CDR3 size: 13 residues. The CDR3 DNA sequence: TGTGCCAGCAGTGCCGGGACAAGCTATGGCTACACCTTC. The encoded protein is CASSAGTSYGYTF.

This chain links TRBV5-5 with TRBJ2-7; maybe TRBD1 (5 bases). Germline V CDR1 and CDR2: SGHKS, YYEKEE (reference sequence). The CDR3 spans 15 residues. The V end was cut by 4 bases, the J end by 0 bases, with 14 bases between. The DNA for the CDR3 is TGTGCCAGCAGCCCCGTGGGGCCGAGCTCCTACGAGCAGTACTTC. It encodes CASSPVGPSSYEQYF. The whole variable domain, filled in from reference TRBV5-5 and TRBJ2-7, reads DAGVTQSPTHLIKTRGQQVTLRCSPISGHKSVSWYQQVLGQGPQFIFQYYEKEERGRGNFPDRFSARQFPNYSSELNVNALLLGDSALYLCASSPVGPSSYEQYFGPGTRLTVT.

The chain recombines TRBV19 with TRBJ1-5, with a tentative D call TRBD1 (5 bases). The CDR3 is made up of 15 amino acids. Trimming took off 6 bases at V and 0 bases at J, with 12 bases between the two ends. CDR1 and CDR2 from the germline V gene are LNHDA and SQIVND (reference sequence). CDR3 sequence reads: CASREQVYSNQPQHF. DNA for the CDR3: TGTGCCAGTAGAGAACAGGTGTATAGCAATCAGCCCCAGCATTTT.

The chain couples TRBV19 to TRBJ2-3; 10 bases match TRBD2. The CDR3 has 17 residues. V shed 5 bases, J shed 0 bases, and the junction held 8 bases outside the gene matches. CDR1 is LNHDA and CDR2 is SQIVND in the germline V gene (reference sequence). The CDR3 DNA reads as TGTGCCAGTAGTGCCAAAACTAGCGGGATTAGCACAGATACGCAGTATTTT. This translates into CASSAKTSGISTDTQYF. Full variable domain (missing parts from reference TRBV19 and TRBJ2-3): DGGITQSPKYLFRKEGQNVTLSCEQNLNHDAMYWYRQDPGQGLRLIYYSQIVNDFQKGDIAEGYSVSREKKESFPLTVTSAQKNPTAFYLCASSAKTSGISTDTQYFGPGTRLTVL.

V and J are TRBV28 and TRBJ1-4; the match to TRBD1 covers 7 bases. Germline CDR1 and CDR2: MDHEN and SYDVKM. The CDR3 sequence is 17 residues long. Trimming cost V 4 bases and J 8 bases; bases outside gene matches: 16. The CDR3 protein is CASSSSGTVPLREKLFF. In DNA, the CDR3 is TGTGCCAGCAGTTCCTCCGGGACAGTGCCTCTAAGGGAAAAACTGTTTTTT.

This chain joins TRBV27 and TRBJ1-3, with D unresolved. V was clipped by 8 bases and J by 0 bases, with 11 bases between them. CDR3 length equals 14 residues. Germline assignment: CDR1 MNHEY and CDR2 SMNVEV (reference sequence). The CDR3 DNA reads as TGTGCCAGCGGCTCCTCACCCTCTGGAAACACCATATATTTT. This sequence encodes CASGSSPSGNTIYF.

The V call is TRBV9, the J call TRBJ2-7; 9 bases match TRBD2. The CDR3 runs to 15 residues. Germline V gene lookup returns CDR1 SGDLS and CDR2 YYNGEE. Trimming cost V 2 bases and J 3 bases; bases outside gene matches: 6. The CDR3 reads CASSVWLAGLYEQYF. In DNA form, the CDR3 reads TGTGCCAGCAGCGTTTGGCTAGCGGGGCTCTACGAGCAGTACTTC.

The chain employs TRBV27 and TRBJ2-1; 9 bases line up with TRBD2. Germline CDR1 and CDR2: MNHEY and SMNVEV (reference sequence). V dropped 2 bases and J dropped 4; count of bases not matched to a gene: 9. The CDR3 has 17 amino acids. Here the CDR3 reads CASSLMASGILYNEQFF. In DNA form, the CDR3 reads TGTGCCAGCAGTTTAATGGCTAGCGGGATTCTTTACAATGAGCAGTTCTTC.